The rows below give T cell receptor beta chains drawn from one sample of a study of shared clonotypes between healthy human individuals. TCRdb's copy holds only in-frame clones and misses some; the assay was immunoSEQ multiplex PCR. Of roughly 530,000 clones listed, 90% to 96% are singletons. Sequencing was performed on naive CD4+ T cells sorted from blood. These TCRs come from a woman aged 25 to 45 in good health. CDR3s include the opening cysteine and the closing phenylalanine or tryptophan. A D gene is named only where the DNA matches it firmly. The listing skips clone size in some rows; elsewhere it reads once, few, many or a size class.

TRBV6-5	TRBJ2-7	-	-	TGTGCCAGCGGAACATCGAGCTACGAGCAGTACTTC	CASGTSSYEQYF
TRBV6-6	TRBJ2-3	-	-	TGTGCCAGCAGTTACAGCTACCTTGAAGATACGCAGTATTTT	CASSYSYLEDTQYF
TRBV6-1	TRBJ1-1	-	-	TGTGCCAGCTCCGAAGGGGGACCCGAGACAGCAGCTTTCTTT	CASSEGGPETAAFF
TRBV27	TRBJ2-1	-	TRBD2	TGTGCCAGCAGGAAAGCCCGACTAGCCCGGAGCTCCTACAATGAGCAGTTCTTC	CASRKARLARSSYNEQFF
TRBV15	TRBJ2-5	-	TRBD2	TGTGCCACCAGCAGGGAGACTAGCCATACGGAGACCCAGTACTTC	CATSRETSHTETQYF
TRBV28	TRBJ1-2	-	-	TGTGCCAGCAGTTTACGTCTCTATGGCTACACCTTC	CASSLRLYGYTF
TRBV6-9	TRBJ2-7	-	-	TGTGCCACCTCGAAACCCGGGACACCACTCTACGAGCAGTACTTC	CATSKPGTPLYEQYF
TRBV27	TRBJ2-4	-	-	TGTGCCAGCAGACCCCAAGGGTCGTTTCTGAACATTCAGTACTTC	CASRPQGSFLNIQYF
TRBV7-6	TRBJ1-6	-	-	TGTGCCAGCAGCCCATACAGTGTGCAGGGGTTTTCACCCCTCCACTTT	CASSPYSVQGFSPLHF
TRBV7-2	TRBJ2-7	-	TRBD1	TGTGCCAGCAGCTTGGGGGACAGACCCTACGAGCAGTACTTC	CASSLGDRPYEQYF
TRBV27	TRBJ2-7	-	TRBD2	TGTGCCAGCAGGCCTTGGACTAGCGGAGCCCAGATAAGCTCCTACGAGCAGTACTTC	CASRPWTSGAQISSYEQYF
TRBV29-1	TRBJ1-2	-	-	TGCAGCGTTGAAGCGAAGCGACACTATGGCTACACCTTC	CSVEAKRHYGYTF
TRBV6-1	TRBJ1-5	-	-	TGTGCCAGCAGCGGGACGGGCAATCAGCCCCAGCATTTT	CASSGTGNQPQHF
TRBV27	TRBJ1-1	-	-	TGTGCCAGCAGTTTAAAAAGGGATTCTGAAGCTTTCTTT	CASSLKRDSEAFF
TRBV7-9	TRBJ2-7	-	-	TGTGCCAGCAGCCTGCAGTCCGAATCCTACGAGCAGTACTTC	CASSLQSESYEQYF
TRBV19	TRBJ1-1	-	-	TGTGCCACAAGTCCGGGACAATGGAGCACTGAAGCTTTCTTT	CATSPGQWSTEAFF
TRBV7-3	TRBJ2-2	-	-	TGTGCCAGCAGCTTTATAGCTGGTGGGCCCGGGGAGCTGTTTTTT	CASSFIAGGPGELFF
TRBV15	TRBJ2-5	-	-	TGTGCCACCAGCAGAGATTACTGGGTGGCCCCAAGGGAGACCCAGTACTTC	CATSRDYWVAPRETQYF
TRBV6-6	TRBJ1-5	once	-	TGTGCCAGCAGTACTACGACGGCCATTGGCAATCAGCCCCAGCATTTT	CASSTTTAIGNQPQHF
TRBV30	TRBJ2-7	-	-	TGTGCCTGGGCTAGGGGCACCTCGGGCGAGCAGTACTTC	CAWARGTSGEQYF
TRBV28	TRBJ2-7	-	TRBD2	TGTGCCAGCAGTCGGGGGGGGAACTACGAGCAGTACTTC	CASSRGGNYEQYF
TRBV6-5	TRBJ2-6	-	-	TGTGCCAGCAGTTACTCAAGGGTTGGGGCCAACGTCCTGACTTTC	CASSYSRVGANVLTF
TRBV5-6	TRBJ2-3	-	TRBD2	TGTGCCAGCAGCCGAACAAGCGGGAGGTACACAGATACGCAGTATTTT	CASSRTSGRYTDTQYF
TRBV6-5	TRBJ1-6	-	-	TGTGCCAGCAGGGGAGGTAATTCACCCCTCCACTTT	CASRGGNSPLHF
TRBV2	TRBJ2-4	-	TRBD1	TGTGCCAGCAGCATTGGACAGGGGCTAGCCAAAAACATTCAGTACTTC	CASSIGQGLAKNIQYF
TRBV6-1	TRBJ1-4	-	-	TGTGCCAGCGCTGGGGGAGTCCGGGAAAAACTGTTTTTT	CASAGGVREKLFF
TRBV6-5	TRBJ2-3	once	TRBD2	TGTGCCAGCAGTTCCCGGACTAGCCGAGATACGCAGTATTTT	CASSSRTSRDTQYF
TRBV29-1	TRBJ2-7	-	TRBD1	TGCAGCGTTGTGGACAGGGGGCTGTACGAGCAGTACTTC	CSVVDRGLYEQYF
TRBV27	TRBJ1-1	-	-	TGTGCCAGCAGTTTCGGGGGTATCGACACTGAAGCTTTCTTT	CASSFGGIDTEAFF
TRBV7-8	TRBJ2-2	once	TRBD1	TGTGCCAGCAGCTTGGACAGGACGAACACCGGGGAGCTGTTTTTT	CASSLDRTNTGELFF
TRBV29-1	TRBJ1-1	-	-	TGCAGCGTCTTAGACCTCTTCAAAGCTTTCTTT	CSVLDLFKAFF
TRBV11-2	TRBJ2-3	-	TRBD2	TGTGCCAGCAGCTTCGGTGGGACTAGCGGGAGGGCCGTAGCAGATACGCAGTATTTT	CASSFGGTSGRAVADTQYF
TRBV18	TRBJ2-2	-	TRBD2	TGTGCCAGCTCACCCGGGCTAGCGGGAGTCGGGGAGCTGTTTTTT	CASSPGLAGVGELFF
TRBV28	TRBJ2-1	-	TRBD1	TGTGCCAGCAAAGAGGACAGGGGTCGGTACAATGAGCAGTTCTTC	CASKEDRGRYNEQFF
TRBV10-3	TRBJ2-7	-	TRBD1	TGTGCCATCAGCTCTGGACAGGGGAACTACGAGCAGTACTTC	CAISSGQGNYEQYF
TRBV28	TRBJ1-6	once	-	TGTGCCAGCAAAGGCGGGAATTCACCCCTCCACTTT	CASKGGNSPLHF
TRBV19	TRBJ2-3	-	TRBD2	TGTGCCAGTACGGCCTGGACTAGCGGCACAGATACGCAGTATTTT	CASTAWTSGTDTQYF
TRBV28	TRBJ2-7	-	TRBD1	TGTGCCAGCAGAAAGTCCGGGACAGGAGCTTACGAGCAGTACTTC	CASRKSGTGAYEQYF
TRBV15	TRBJ2-6	once	-	TGTGCCACCAGCGGGGGCAGGGCGGGAGCTAACTCTGGGGCCAACGTCCTGACTTTC	CATSGGRAGANSGANVLTF
TRBV6-1	TRBJ1-2	-	TRBD1	TGTGCCAGCAGTGGGGGGACAGGGGAGGGTGGCTACACCTTC	CASSGGTGEGGYTF
TRBV28	TRBJ2-7	-	-	TGTGCCAGCATGAATAGACCCCCTAAGATTGAGCAGTACTTC	CASMNRPPKIEQYF
TRBV27	TRBJ2-7	once	TRBD1	TGTGCCAGCACCCTGTTCGGACAGGTGGAACACGAGCAGTACTTC	CASTLFGQVEHEQYF
TRBV4-1	TRBJ1-2	-	-	TGCGCCAGCAGCCAAGATTGGGCAGGGACCTATGGCTACACCTTC	CASSQDWAGTYGYTF
TRBV6-5	TRBJ1-4	-	TRBD1	TGTGCCAGCAGTCCAGGGACAGGGGGATTTGAAAAACTGTTTTTT	CASSPGTGGFEKLFF
TRBV5-1	TRBJ2-7	once	-	TGCGCCAGCAGCCCTCCCCCACAGGGTCCCCTTCTCGAGCAGTACTTC	CASSPPPQGPLLEQYF
TRBV7-9	TRBJ2-7	-	-	TGTGCCAGCAGCTTAGCCCAGGGTAGCGACGAGCAGTACTTC	CASSLAQGSDEQYF
TRBV11-3	TRBJ2-7	-	TRBD2	TGTGCCAGCAGCCGAGGAAGCGGGACCCTTGCGGAGCAGTACTTC	CASSRGSGTLAEQYF
TRBV2	TRBJ2-1	-	TRBD2	TGTGCCAGCAGTGAGATAGGGACTAGCGTCTTTTCCTACAATGAGCAGTTCTTC	CASSEIGTSVFSYNEQFF
TRBV28	TRBJ2-6	-	-	TGTGCCAGCACCCCTAATGGGCCTGGGGCCAACGTCCTGACTTTC	CASTPNGPGANVLTF
TRBV30	TRBJ1-1	few	TRBD1	TGTGCCTGGAGTGTCCAGGGGGCCATGAGGACTGAAGCTTTCTTT	CAWSVQGAMRTEAFF
TRBV28	TRBJ1-2	-	TRBD1	TGTGCCAGCAGAACCCCCGGGACAGGGGTATTCGGCTACACCTTC	CASRTPGTGVFGYTF
TRBV6-5	TRBJ1-2	-	-	TGTGCCAGCAGTGTGGACGGCAACTATGGCTACACCTTC	CASSVDGNYGYTF
TRBV7-9	TRBJ1-4	-	TRBD1	TGTGCCAGCAGCAAAGGGACAGGGGGGGATGAAAAACTGTTTTTT	CASSKGTGGDEKLFF
TRBV30	TRBJ1-4	once	-	TGTGCCTGGAGAAGGGATACGGAAAAACTGTTTTTT	CAWRRDTEKLFF
TRBV5-5	TRBJ2-7	-	TRBD2	TGTGCCAGCAGCTTCGGCCCCGGGACTAGCTCCTACGAGCAGTACTTC	CASSFGPGTSSYEQYF
TRBV18	TRBJ2-7	-	-	TGTGCCAGCTCACCACCCGCAGCGTACTACGAGCAGTACTTC	CASSPPAAYYEQYF
TRBV6-1	TRBJ2-7	-	TRBD2	TGTGCCAGCTCTAGGGTAGCGGGAGTGGACGAGCAGTACTTC	CASSRVAGVDEQYF